This note documents a single T cell receptor beta chain sequence. Its antigen remains unidentified. A read error may account for a junction end that differs from germline. The sample belongs to a study of T cells after yellow fever vaccination. General observations from the study: Contaminating bulk clonotypes could be abundant in FACS-sorted repertoires.

The CDR3 is 14 residues long. CDR1 is ENHRY and CDR2 is SYGVKD in the germline V gene. The 5'RACE template-switching step produced TCR cDNA and added a universal primer site and UMIs. TCRdb analysed the 5' RACE reads with MiXCR anew, one entry per CDR3 protein. The data contain just under 600,000 distinct CDR3 sequences, less than 15% of them singletons. Sequencing was performed on PBMCs, taken on the day of the yellow fever booster vaccination. The receptor comes from a young man who received the YFV17D yellow fever vaccine. J is TRBJ2-7 and V is TRBV10-3, with D tentatively TRBD2 (6 bases). The CDR3 protein is CAIGPARDSSEQYF. CDR3 DNA: TGTGCCATCGGACCCGCTCGGGACTCCTCCGAGCAGTACTTC.